A selection of T cell receptor beta chains follows, all from one sample in a study of blood T cell repertoires in COVID-19. TCRdb's copy holds only in-frame clones and misses some; the assay was immunoSEQ multiplex PCR. The sample has roughly 89,000 clones, more than 80% seen once. Sequenced input: peripheral blood. The receptors shown here come from a woman aged 70-85 years with acute or convalescent COVID-19. Each CDR3 is given with its conserved first and last residue. A D gene is named only where the DNA matches it firmly. For some rows the clone size is stated as once, few or many, or as a class when expanded; others skip it.

size | J | V | D | DNA | CDR3
once | TRBJ1-6 | TRBV6-6 | TRBD1 | TGTGCCAGCAGTTCCCCCGGGACAGAGTTTTATTCACCCCTCCACTTT | CASSSPGTEFYSPLHF
. | TRBJ2-7 | TRBV3-1/TRBV3-2 | . | TGTGCCAGCAGCCAGAGCTCCTACGAGCAGTACTTC | CASSQSSYEQYF
. | TRBJ2-3 | TRBV6-2/TRBV6-3 | TRBD2 | TGTGCCAGCAGCCACGGGACTACCTTTTTTAGCACAGATACGCAGTATTTT | CASSHGTTFFSTDTQYF
. | TRBJ1-1 | TRBV6-5 | TRBD1 | TGTGCCAGCAGAACAGGACAGGTGGAAGCTTTCTTT | CASRTGQVEAFF
. | TRBJ1-2 | TRBV5-1 | TRBD1 | TGCGCCAGCAGCTTCACAGGGGGTTTAGGCTACACCTTC | CASSFTGGLGYTF
. | TRBJ1-5 | TRBV12-3/TRBV12-4 | . | TGTGCCAGCAGGTACGGAGATTGGCAGCCCCAGCATTTT | CASRYGDWQPQHF
. | TRBJ2-3 | TRBV10-3 | . | TGTGCCATCAGTGCACCGACTCGCTCAGATACGCAGTATTTT | CAISAPTRSDTQYF
once | TRBJ2-7 | TRBV7-2 | TRBD2 | TGTGCCAGCAGCTTTTCGGGGGGGCCAGACGAGCAGTACTTC | CASSFSGGPDEQYF
. | TRBJ2-3 | TRBV12-3/TRBV12-4 | . | TGTGCCAGCAGTGTCTCTAATACGCAGTATTTT | CASSVSNTQYF
. | TRBJ1-3 | TRBV5-1 | . | TGCGCCAGCAGCAACACAGGGTCTGGAAACACCATATATTTT | CASSNTGSGNTIYF
. | TRBJ1-1 | TRBV19 | TRBD1 | TGTGCCAGTACCCCGACAGGGGCCTACACTGAAGCTTTCTTT | CASTPTGAYTEAFF
. | TRBJ1-4 | TRBV2 | . | TGTGCCAGCACCCTGGACAGTGATGCTAGGAAACTGTTTTTT | CASTLDSDARKLFF
. | TRBJ2-2 | TRBV4-1 | TRBD2 | TGCGCCAGCAGCCTCGGGACTAGCGGGGGAGGCACCGGGGAGCTGTTTTTT | CASSLGTSGGGTGELFF
. | TRBJ1-2 | TRBV7-8 | . | TGTGCCAGCAGTCCCACAGGGCACTATGGCTACACCTTC | CASSPTGHYGYTF